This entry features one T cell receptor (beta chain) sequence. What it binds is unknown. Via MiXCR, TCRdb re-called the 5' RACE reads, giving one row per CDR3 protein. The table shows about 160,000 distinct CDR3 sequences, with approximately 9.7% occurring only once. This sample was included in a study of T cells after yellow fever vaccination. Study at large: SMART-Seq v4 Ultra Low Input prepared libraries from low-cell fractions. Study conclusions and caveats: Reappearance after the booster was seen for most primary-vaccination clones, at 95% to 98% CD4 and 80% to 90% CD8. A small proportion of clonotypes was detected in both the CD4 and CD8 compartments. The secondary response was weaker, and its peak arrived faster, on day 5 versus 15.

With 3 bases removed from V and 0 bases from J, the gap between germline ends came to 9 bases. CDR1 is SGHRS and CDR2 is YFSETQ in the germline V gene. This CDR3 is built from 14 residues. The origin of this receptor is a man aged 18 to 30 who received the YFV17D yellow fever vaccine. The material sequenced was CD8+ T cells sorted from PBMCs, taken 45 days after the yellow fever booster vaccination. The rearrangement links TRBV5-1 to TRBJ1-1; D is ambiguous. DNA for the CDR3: TGCGCCAGCAGCTCGGGGATCATGAACACTGAAGCTTTCTTT. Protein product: CASSSGIMNTEAFF.